These 21 T cell receptor beta chains came from one sample sequenced in a study of blood T cell repertoires in COVID-19 (dated by TCRdb to about 2020). Libraries came from the immunoSEQ multiplex PCR assay. TCRdb re-hosts the immuneACCESS table, in-frame sequences only. Its copies lack some clones; in the studies checked, an unresolved V gene accounts for under half of them, and the cause for the rest is not known. Counted in this sample were about 250,000 clones; around 88% of them appeared once. Approximately 9.5% of the sample is taken by the ten largest. The sample consisted of PBMCs or T cells enriched from blood (not recorded which). Receptors were obtained from a man in his forties who had recovered from COVID-19.

The chain couples TRBV4-1 to TRBJ2-3, with a weak D call TRBD2 (5 bases). The CDR3 has 17 residues. Per the germline V gene, CDR1 is MGHRA and CDR2 is YSYEKL. V lost 4 bases and J 1 base, leaving 18 bases between the germline ends. As DNA, the CDR3 is TGCGCCAGCAGCCGAGGAGACGGAAGGACTCGCACAGATACGCAGTATTTT. This gives the protein CASSRGDGRTRTDTQYF.

Here the CDR3 DNA reads TGTGCCATCCACGAAGGTAAGGGGGCCGCCACTGAAGCTTTCTTT. Residues: CAIHEGKGAATEAFF. The chain has TRBV2 and TRBJ1-1, with 7 bases lining up with TRBD1. Germline V gene sequence: CDR1 SNHLY, CDR2 FYNNEI. The CDR3 consists of 15 residues. The junction had 15 bases not matched to a gene; V was cut back by 10 bases and J by 4 bases.

This sequence joins TRBV5-6 and TRBJ2-7, with 15 bases aligning to TRBD2. Trimming took 2 bases from V and 2 from J; bases not matched to a gene: 2. Germline-derived CDR1 and CDR2 are SGHDT and YYEEEE. This CDR3 has 16 residues. This CDR3 is CASSLRTSGRAYEQYF. The CDR3 DNA sequence: TGTGCCAGCAGCTTAAGGACTAGCGGGAGGGCCTACGAGCAGTACTTC.

The CDR3 protein is CASSPLGGMNTEAFF. The CDR3 DNA reads TGTGCCAGCAGCCCCCTGGGGGGGATGAACACTGAAGCTTTCTTT. The rearrangement links TRBV9 to TRBJ1-1; a possible D gene is TRBD1 (5 bases). The CDR3 has 15 residues. The V and J ends lost 4 bases and 0 bases respectively, with 13 bases between them. The V gene's germline CDR1 is SGDLS and CDR2 YYNGEE.

CDR3 bases: TGTGCCAGCAGCTTAAGCGGGACTGCCGCCAGTTGGTCCTACGAGCAGTACTTC. Translation: CASSLSGTAASWSYEQYF. This chain joins TRBV7-2 and TRBJ2-7, with TRBD2 identical over 7 bases. Germline assignment: CDR1 SGHTA and CDR2 FQGNSA. J was trimmed by 1 base and V by 2 bases; bases with no gene match: 14. The CDR3 sequence is 18 residues long.

The chain combines TRBV5-8 with TRBJ1-1; D call uncertain. The length of the CDR3 is 18 residues. Germline assignment: CDR1 SGHTS and CDR2 YDEGEE. V was shortened by 4 bases and J by 0 bases, with 22 bases between the two germline ends. The CDR3 nucleotides are TGTGCCAGCAGCCACCCCTTGGAGGACCGTATACTGAACACTGAAGCTTTCTTT. Amino acids: CASSHPLEDRILNTEAFF.

The chain links TRBV5-6 to TRBJ2-1; the D gene is possibly TRBD2 (5 bases). The V and J ends lost 7 bases and 6 bases respectively, with 26 bases between them. From germline, CDR1 is SGHDT and CDR2 YYEEEE. The CDR3 spans 17 residues. In DNA, the CDR3 is TGTGCCAGCCACGTAAGCTCCAGAGGGAGAGCTATCAATGAGCAGTTCTTC. This gives the protein CASHVSSRGRAINEQFF. Full variable domain (remainder filled in from reference TRBV5-6 and TRBJ2-1): DAGVTQSPTHLIKTRGQQVTLRCSPKSGHDTVSWYQQALGQGPQFIFQYYEEEERQRGNFPDRFSGHQFPNYSSELNVNALLLGDSALYLCASHVSSRGRAINEQFFGPGTRLTVL.

This chain links TRBV19 with TRBJ1-5; a weak D match, TRBD1 (5 bases). Germline CDR1 is LNHDA and CDR2 is SQIVND (reference sequence). CDR3 length equals 15 residues. V gave up 5 bases and J gave up 2 bases, with 13 bases separating them. DNA for the CDR3: TGTGCCAGTAGTTTCAGACAGCGGGGCAATCAGCCCCAGCATTTT. Amino acids: CASSFRQRGNQPQHF.

V is TRBV27 and J is TRBJ1-2, with D perhaps TRBD1 (6 bases). Germline V gene sequence: CDR1 MNHEY, CDR2 SMNVEV (reference sequence). The CDR3 consists of 13 residues. Trimming stripped 8 bases from V and 8 bases from J, with 18 bases between. The CDR3 DNA reads as TGTGCCAGCCAACAGGGTCTAAGTGGGGGCTACACCTTC. It is translated as CASQQGLSGGYTF.

V gene TRBV28 combines with J gene TRBJ1-4, with 7 nucleotides matching TRBD1. Trimming removed 5 bases from V and 5 bases from J; junction bases left unmatched: 8. The V gene's germline CDR1 is MDHEN and CDR2 SYDVKM. This CDR3 comprises 15 residues. The DNA for the CDR3 is TGTGCCAGCAGTATGAACAGGGGAGAGAATGAAAAACTGTTTTTT. This sequence encodes CASSMNRGENEKLFF.

This chain links TRBV6-1 with TRBJ1-4, with D possibly matching TRBD1 (5 bases). The germline V gene encodes CDR1 MNHNS and CDR2 SASEGT. V was cut by 1 base and J by 0 bases, with 6 bases left in between. The CDR3 runs to 15 residues. For the CDR3, the DNA is TGTGCCAGCAGTGAAGTAGGGGCAACTAATGAAAAACTGTTTTTT. The encoded protein is CASSEVGATNEKLFF.

This clone has a count of ten or more. The chain links TRBV25-1 to TRBJ1-1; no clear D gene. Between the trimmed V and J ends, which lost 1 base and 3 bases, there was a span of 15 bases. Germline-derived CDR1 and CDR2 are MGHDK and SYGVNS. CDR3 length: 16 residues. This chain's CDR3 is CASSESNGIWDTEAFF. CDR3 coding DNA: TGTGCCAGCAGTGAATCCAACGGGATCTGGGACACTGAAGCTTTCTTT.

The rearrangement uses TRBV11-2 and TRBJ2-1, with TRBD1 identical over 11 bases. Per germline, CDR1 SGHAT and CDR2 FQNNGV. The CDR3 length is 16 residues. J was trimmed by 8 bases and V by 1 base; bases with no gene match: 7. This CDR3 is CASSLASPGQGDEQFF. The CDR3 DNA reads TGTGCCAGCAGCTTAGCCTCGCCGGGACAGGGGGATGAGCAGTTCTTC. Together with reference TRBV11-2 and TRBJ2-1, the CDR3 gives the full variable domain: EAGVAQSPRYKIIEKRQSVAFWCNPISGHATLYWYQQILGQGPKLLIQFQNNGVVDDSQLPKDRFSAERLKGVDSTLKIQPAKLEDSAVYLCASSLASPGQGDEQFFGPGTRLTVL.

The chain recombines TRBV27 with TRBJ2-5, with 8 bases matching TRBD2. V shed 5 bases, J shed 5 bases, and the junction held 19 bases outside the gene matches. Per the germline V gene, CDR1 is MNHEY and CDR2 is SMNVEV (reference sequence). There are 18 residues in the CDR3. The CDR3 nucleotides are TGTGCCAGCAGTCAACAAACGATGGCTAGCGGGCGGGGGGAGACCCAGTACTTC. As protein: CASSQQTMASGRGETQYF.

The table lists this clone with a count of one. J is TRBJ1-5 and V is TRBV6-1; the D gene is possibly TRBD1 (5 bases). V lost 1 base and J lost 5, with 9 bases in between. The CDR3 is made up of 14 amino acids. The germline V gene has CDR1 MNHNS and CDR2 SASEGT. CDR3 sequence reads: CASSEGTFYQPQHF. Written as DNA, the CDR3 is TGTGCCAGCAGTGAAGGGACATTCTATCAGCCCCAGCATTTT.

V usage is TRBV7-2 and J usage is TRBJ2-5; the D is unclear. V was clipped by 0 bases and J by 9 bases, with 8 bases between them. Germline CDR1 SGHTA, CDR2 FQGNSA. The CDR3 has 12 amino acids. CDR3 nucleotides: TGTGCCAGCAGCTTAGCGTCGGCGGCCCAGTACTTC. As protein: CASSLASAAQYF.

The chain employs TRBV6-5 and TRBJ2-2; tentative D call: TRBD2 (6 bases). The CDR3 covers 16 residues. V shed 0 bases and J shed 8 bases, with 16 bases lying between them. From germline, CDR1 is MNHEY and CDR2 SVGAGI. CDR3: CASSYSGLKTWGELFF. CDR3 nucleotide sequence: TGTGCCAGCAGTTACTCGGGACTGAAAACGTGGGGGGAGCTGTTTTTT.

V is TRBV6-2 or TRBV6-3 and J is TRBJ2-5; D is uncertain. Germline-derived CDR1 and CDR2 are MNHEY and SVGEGT. Trimming shortened V by 2 bases and J by 6 bases, and 7 bases separated the two germline ends. This CDR3 contains 12 residues. The CDR3: CASSYPRKTQYF. Written as DNA, the CDR3 is TGTGCCAGCAGTTACCCCCGTAAGACCCAGTACTTC.

The V call is TRBV7-8, the J call TRBJ2-5, with D perhaps TRBD1 (5 bases). Trimming shortened V by 0 bases and J by 4 bases, and 12 bases separated the two germline ends. The CDR3 covers 15 residues. The germline V gene has CDR1 SGHVS and CDR2 FQNEAQ. The CDR3 loop is CASSLAQGARETQYF. CDR3 DNA sequence: TGTGCCAGCAGCTTAGCGCAAGGGGCCCGAGAGACCCAGTACTTC.

This clone occurred once. The rearrangement joins TRBV11-3 to TRBJ2-2; 7 bases line up with TRBD2. The CDR3 covers 16 residues. The V gene's germline CDR1 is SGHNT and CDR2 YENEEA. The junction had 10 bases not matched to a gene; V was cut back by 5 bases and J by 4 bases. The DNA of the CDR3 is TGTGCCAGCAGCCCTATCTATGGGGGGGGCACCGGGGAGCTGTTTTTT. Its protein is CASSPIYGGGTGELFF. Combining the CDR3 with reference TRBV11-3 and TRBJ2-2 gives the whole variable domain EAGVVQSPRYKIIEKKQPVAFWCNPISGHNTLYWYLQNLGQGPELLIRYENEEAVDDSQLPKDRFSAERLKGVDSTLKIQPAELGDSAVYLCASSPIYGGGTGELFFGEGSRLTVL.

The chain uses TRBV12-3 or TRBV12-4 and TRBJ1-1; D not resolved. The V gene lost 3 bases and the J gene lost 11 bases, with 13 bases spanning the gap. CDR3 length: 12 residues. The chain's CDR3 is CASSLVRQYAFF. As DNA, the CDR3 is TGTGCCAGCAGTTTGGTGCGGCAGTACGCTTTCTTT.